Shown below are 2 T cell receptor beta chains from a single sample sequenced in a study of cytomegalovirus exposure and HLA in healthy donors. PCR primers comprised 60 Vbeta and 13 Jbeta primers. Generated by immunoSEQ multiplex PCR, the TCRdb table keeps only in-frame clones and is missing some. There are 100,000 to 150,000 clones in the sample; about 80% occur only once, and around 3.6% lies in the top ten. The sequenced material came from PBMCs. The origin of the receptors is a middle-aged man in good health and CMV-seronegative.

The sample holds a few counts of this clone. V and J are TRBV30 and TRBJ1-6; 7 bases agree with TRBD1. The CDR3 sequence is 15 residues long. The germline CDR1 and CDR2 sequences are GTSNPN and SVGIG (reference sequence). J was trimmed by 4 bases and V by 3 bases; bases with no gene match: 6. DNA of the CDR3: TGTGCCTGGAGGGACCCAGGGGGTTATAATTCACCCCTCCACTTT. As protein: CAWRDPGGYNSPLHF.

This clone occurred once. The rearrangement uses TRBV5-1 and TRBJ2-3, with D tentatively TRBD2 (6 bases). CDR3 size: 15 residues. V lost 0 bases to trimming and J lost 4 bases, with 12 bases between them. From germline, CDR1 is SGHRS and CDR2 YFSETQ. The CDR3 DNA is TGCGCCAGCAGCTTGGAACTAGCTGGCTCAGATACGCAGTATTTT. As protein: CASSLELAGSDTQYF. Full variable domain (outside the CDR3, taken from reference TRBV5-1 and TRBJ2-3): KAGVTQTPRYLIKTRGQQVTLSCSPISGHRSVSWYQQTPGQGLQFLFEYFSETQRNKGNFPGRFSGRQFSNSRSEMNVSTLELGDSALYLCASSLELAGSDTQYFGPGTRLTVL.